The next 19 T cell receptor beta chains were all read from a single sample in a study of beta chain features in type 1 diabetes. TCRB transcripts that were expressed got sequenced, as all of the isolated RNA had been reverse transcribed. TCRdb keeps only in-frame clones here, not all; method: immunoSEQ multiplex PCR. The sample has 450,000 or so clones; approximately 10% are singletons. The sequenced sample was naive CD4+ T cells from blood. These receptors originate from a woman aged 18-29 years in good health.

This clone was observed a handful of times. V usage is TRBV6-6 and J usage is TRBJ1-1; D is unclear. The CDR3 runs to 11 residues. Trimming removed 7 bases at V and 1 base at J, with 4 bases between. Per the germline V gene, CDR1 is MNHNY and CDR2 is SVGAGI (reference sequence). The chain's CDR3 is CASNKNTEAFF. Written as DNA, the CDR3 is TGTGCCAGCAATAAGAACACTGAAGCTTTCTTT.

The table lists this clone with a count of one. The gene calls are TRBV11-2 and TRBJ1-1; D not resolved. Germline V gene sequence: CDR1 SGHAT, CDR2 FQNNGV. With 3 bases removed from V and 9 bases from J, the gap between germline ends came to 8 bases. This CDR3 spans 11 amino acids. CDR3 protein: CASSLSSKAFF. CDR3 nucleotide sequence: TGTGCCAGCAGCTTGTCCTCCAAAGCTTTCTTT.

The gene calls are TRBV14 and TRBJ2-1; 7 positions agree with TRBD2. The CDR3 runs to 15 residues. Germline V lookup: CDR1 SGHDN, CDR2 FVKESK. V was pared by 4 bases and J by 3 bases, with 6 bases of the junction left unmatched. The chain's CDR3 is CASSLPGGIYNEQFF. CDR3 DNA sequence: TGTGCCAGCAGCCTCCCGGGGGGAATCTACAATGAGCAGTTCTTC.

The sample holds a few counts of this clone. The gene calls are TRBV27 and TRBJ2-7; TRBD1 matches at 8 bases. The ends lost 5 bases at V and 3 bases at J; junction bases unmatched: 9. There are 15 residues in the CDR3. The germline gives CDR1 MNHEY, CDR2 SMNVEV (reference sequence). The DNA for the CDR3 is TGTGCCAGCAGTCAGCCCGGGACAGGTCGCTACGAGCAGTACTTC. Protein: CASSQPGTGRYEQYF.

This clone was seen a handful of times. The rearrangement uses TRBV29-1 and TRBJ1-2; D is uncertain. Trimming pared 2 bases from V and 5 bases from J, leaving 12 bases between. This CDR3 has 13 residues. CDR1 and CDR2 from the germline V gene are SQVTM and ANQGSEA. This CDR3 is CSVEQLDLYGYTF. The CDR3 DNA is TGCAGCGTTGAACAGTTGGACTTGTATGGCTACACCTTC. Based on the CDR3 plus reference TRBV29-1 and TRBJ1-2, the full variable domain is SAVISQKPSRDICQRGTSLTIQCQVDSQVTMMFWYRQQPGQSLTLIATANQGSEATYESGFVIDKFPISRPNLTFSTLTVSNMSPEDSSIYLCSVEQLDLYGYTFGSGTRLTVV.

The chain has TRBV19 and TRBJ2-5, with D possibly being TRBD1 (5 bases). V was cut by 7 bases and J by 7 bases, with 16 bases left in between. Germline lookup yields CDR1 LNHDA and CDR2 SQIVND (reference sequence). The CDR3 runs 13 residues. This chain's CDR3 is CASIQGPSGTQYF. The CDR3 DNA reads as TGTGCCAGTATCCAGGGCCCTTCGGGGACCCAGTACTTC.

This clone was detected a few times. CDR3 in amino acids: CASSLGPRGTDTQYF. The CDR3 DNA reads as TGTGCCAGCAGCTTAGGGCCTAGGGGCACAGATACGCAGTATTTT. The chain employs TRBV7-6 and TRBJ2-3, with unresolved D. This CDR3 is 15 amino acids long. Germline V lookup: CDR1 SGHVS, CDR2 FNYEAQ. The germline V and J ends were trimmed by 1 base and 1 base, with 9 bases remaining between them.

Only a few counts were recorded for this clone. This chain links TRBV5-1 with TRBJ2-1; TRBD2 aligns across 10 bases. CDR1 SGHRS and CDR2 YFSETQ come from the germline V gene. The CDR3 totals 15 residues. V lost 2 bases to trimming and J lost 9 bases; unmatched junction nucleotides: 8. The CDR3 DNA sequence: TGCGCCAGCAGCTTTCTAGCGGGAGTGTCCAGTGAGCAGTTCTTC. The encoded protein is CASSFLAGVSSEQFF.

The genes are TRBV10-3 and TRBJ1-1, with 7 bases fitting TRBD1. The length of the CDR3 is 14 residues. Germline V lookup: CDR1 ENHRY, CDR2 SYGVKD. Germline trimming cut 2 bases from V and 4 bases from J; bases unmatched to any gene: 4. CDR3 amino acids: CAISEQAGGTEAFF. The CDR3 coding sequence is TGTGCCATCAGTGAGCAGGCAGGGGGCACTGAAGCTTTCTTT.

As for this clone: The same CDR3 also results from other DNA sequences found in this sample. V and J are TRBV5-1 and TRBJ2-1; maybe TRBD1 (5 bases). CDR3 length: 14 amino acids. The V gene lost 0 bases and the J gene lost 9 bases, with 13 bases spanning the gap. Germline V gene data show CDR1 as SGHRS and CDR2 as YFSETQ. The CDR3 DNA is TGCGCCAGCAGCTTGGGGCAGGGTGGCGGTGAGCAGTTCTTC. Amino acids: CASSLGQGGGEQFF.

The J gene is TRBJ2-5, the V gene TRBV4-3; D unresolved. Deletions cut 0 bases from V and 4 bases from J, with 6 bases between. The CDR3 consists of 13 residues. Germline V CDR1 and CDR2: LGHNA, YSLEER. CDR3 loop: CASSQDRPETQYF. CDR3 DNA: TGCGCCAGCAGCCAAGATCGCCCAGAGACCCAGTACTTC.

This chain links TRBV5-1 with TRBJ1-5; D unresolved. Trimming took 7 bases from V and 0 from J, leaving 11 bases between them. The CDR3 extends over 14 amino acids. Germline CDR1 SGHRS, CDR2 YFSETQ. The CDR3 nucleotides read TGCGCCAGCGGCCGGGATTATAGCAATCAGCCCCAGCATTTT. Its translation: CASGRDYSNQPQHF.

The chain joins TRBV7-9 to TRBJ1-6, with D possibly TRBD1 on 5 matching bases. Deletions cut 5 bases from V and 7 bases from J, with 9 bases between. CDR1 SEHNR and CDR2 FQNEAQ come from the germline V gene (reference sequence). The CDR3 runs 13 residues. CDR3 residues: CASSTRENSPLHF. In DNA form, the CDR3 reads TGTGCCAGCAGCACCAGGGAAAATTCACCCCTCCACTTT.

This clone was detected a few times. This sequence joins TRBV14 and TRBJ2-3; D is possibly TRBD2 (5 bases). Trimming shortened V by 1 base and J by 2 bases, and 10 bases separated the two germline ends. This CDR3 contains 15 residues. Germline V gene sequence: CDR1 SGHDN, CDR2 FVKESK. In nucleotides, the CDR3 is TGTGCCAGCAGCCAAGGGAGGCTGATCACAGATACGCAGTATTTT. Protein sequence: CASSQGRLITDTQYF.

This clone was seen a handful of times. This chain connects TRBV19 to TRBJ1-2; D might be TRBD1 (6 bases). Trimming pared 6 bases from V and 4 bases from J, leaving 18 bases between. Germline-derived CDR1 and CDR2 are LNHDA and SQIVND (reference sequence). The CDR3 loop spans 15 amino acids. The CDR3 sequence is CASSLQGQGRYGYTF. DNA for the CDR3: TGTGCCAGTAGCCTACAGGGCCAGGGGCGCTATGGCTACACCTTC. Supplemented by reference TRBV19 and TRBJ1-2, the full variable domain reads DGGITQSPKYLFRKEGQNVTLSCEQNLNHDAMYWYRQDPGQGLRLIYYSQIVNDFQKGDIAEGYSVSREKKESFPLTVTSAQKNPTAFYLCASSLQGQGRYGYTFGSGTRLTVV.

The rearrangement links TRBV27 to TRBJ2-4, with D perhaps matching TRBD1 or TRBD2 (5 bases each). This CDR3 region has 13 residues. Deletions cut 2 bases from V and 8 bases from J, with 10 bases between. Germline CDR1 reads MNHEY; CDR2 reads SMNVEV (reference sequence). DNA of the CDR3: TGTGCCAGCAGTTTAGGGACGGTAGACATTCAGTACTTC. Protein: CASSLGTVDIQYF.

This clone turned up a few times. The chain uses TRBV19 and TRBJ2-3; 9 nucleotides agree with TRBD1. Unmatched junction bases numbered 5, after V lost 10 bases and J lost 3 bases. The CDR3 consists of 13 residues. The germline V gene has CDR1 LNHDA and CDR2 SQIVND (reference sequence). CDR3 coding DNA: TGTGCCACCCGACAGGGGGGTACAGATACGCAGTATTTT. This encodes CATRQGGTDTQYF.

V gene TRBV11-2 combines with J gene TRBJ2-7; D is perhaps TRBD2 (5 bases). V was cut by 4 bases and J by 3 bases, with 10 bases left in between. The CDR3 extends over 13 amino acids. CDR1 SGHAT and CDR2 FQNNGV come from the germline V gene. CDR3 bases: TGTGCCAGCAGCTCGTCAGGAGGCTACGAGCAGTACGTC. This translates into CASSSSGGYEQYV.

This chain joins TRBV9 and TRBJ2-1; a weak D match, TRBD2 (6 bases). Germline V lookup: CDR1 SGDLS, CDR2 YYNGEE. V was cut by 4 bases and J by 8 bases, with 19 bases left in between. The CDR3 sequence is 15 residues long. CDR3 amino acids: CASSPTGLAGDEQFF. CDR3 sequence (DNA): TGTGCCAGCAGCCCCACGGGACTGGCCGGTGATGAGCAGTTCTTC.